This TCR beta chain stems from a study of blood T cells in healthy people across ages. Sample-barcoded 5' priming and a J-beta primer mix drove a second PCR of 7 to 11 cycles. TCRdb analysed the 5' RACE reads with MiXCR anew, one entry per CDR3 protein. The sample records 600,000 to 850,000 distinct CDR3 sequences, roughly 25% being singletons. The ends were cut back, 2 bases at V and 14 bases at J, with 16 bases in the middle. Germline lookup yields CDR1 MNHEY and CDR2 SVGAGI. This CDR3 contains 14 residues. This same sample was also taken into another study, of T cells of mothers and their children.

The chain combines TRBV6-5 with TRBJ1-6, with D hard to call. This sequence originates from a boy aged 5-17 years in good health. Sequencing was carried out using blood. The CDR3 DNA follows: TGTGCCAGCAGTTACCGTTTGGCAGGAAGCACCCTCCACTTT. It is translated as CASSYRLAGSTLHF.